One sample yielded the 18 T cell receptor beta chains listed below, sequenced in a study of T cell responses to AZD1222 COVID-19 vaccine. The method was immunoSEQ multiplex PCR; TCRdb's version includes in-frame clones alone and lacks a portion of them. This table holds approximately 160,000 clones, roughly 88% found once. The specimen was peripheral blood, collected on day 0 of MenACWY control vaccination. The receptors here all came from an adult in good health.

This chain uses TRBV6-5 with TRBJ2-1; D is unclear. Trimming cost V 0 bases and J 6 bases, with 15 bases left between them. Germline loops: CDR1 MNHEY, CDR2 SVGAGI. The CDR3 covers 16 residues. CDR3: CASSYSGPDPTNEQFF. The CDR3 coding sequence is TGTGCCAGCAGTTACTCGGGCCCGGATCCCACCAATGAGCAGTTCTTC.

There are a few counts of this clone. The CDR3, as DNA: TGTGCCAGCTCACCACCCAGGGCCAAGAACACTGAAGCTTTCTTT. The encoded protein is CASSPPRAKNTEAFF. This chain links TRBV18 with TRBJ1-1; perhaps TRBD1 as D (5 bases). Trimming removed 0 bases at V and 1 base at J, with 9 bases between. The CDR3 is 15 residues long. From germline, CDR1 is KGHSH and CDR2 LQKENI. Full variable domain (missing parts from reference TRBV18 and TRBJ1-1): NAGVMQNPRHLVRRRGQEARLRCSPMKGHSHVYWYRQLPEEGLKFMVYLQKENIIDESGMPKERFSAEFPKEGPSILRIQQVVRGDSAAYFCASSPPRAKNTEAFFGQGTRLTVV.

The V gene is TRBV28, the J gene TRBJ1-2; 10 bases are a match to TRBD1. V trimming: 7 bases; J trimming: 4 bases; junction bases outside the gene matches: 12. CDR3 length equals 16 residues. The germline CDR1 and CDR2 sequences are MDHEN and SYDVKM. In nucleotides, the CDR3 is TGTGCCAGCACAATGAGGACAGGGGGGGGTTTCTATGGCTACACCTTC. Protein sequence: CASTMRTGGGFYGYTF.

The chain carries TRBV6-5 and TRBJ1-1; the D is unclear. Between the trimmed V and J ends, which lost 8 bases and 6 bases, there was a span of 13 bases. The CDR3 loop spans 12 amino acids. Germline V gene lookup returns CDR1 MNHEY and CDR2 SVGAGI. CDR3 sequence reads: CASASFWSEAFF. The CDR3 nucleotides are TGTGCCAGCGCTTCCTTCTGGTCTGAAGCTTTCTTT.

The J gene is TRBJ1-5, the V gene TRBV28; D may be TRBD1 (6 bases). Trimming cost V 8 bases and J 5 bases, with 10 bases left between them. Per the germline V gene, CDR1 is MDHEN and CDR2 is SYDVKM. This CDR3 is 12 amino acids long. The CDR3 DNA is TGTGCCAGCGGGGGGCTGGATCAGCCCCAGCATTTT. Protein sequence: CASGGLDQPQHF.

The chain couples TRBV7-6 to TRBJ1-2, with 7 bases that match TRBD1. Germline V gene data show CDR1 as SGHVS and CDR2 as FNYEAQ. The CDR3 is 16 residues long. The V segment lost 1 base and the J segment 5 bases; nucleotides outside the gene matches: 10. The CDR3 is CASSLEAGPGGYGYTF. In DNA form, the CDR3 reads TGTGCCAGCAGCTTAGAGGCAGGACCAGGGGGATATGGCTACACCTTC.

The CDR3, as DNA: TGTGCCAGCAGCGGCTTGAAAGGGGGACCCTATAATTCACCCCTCCACTTT. It is translated as CASSGLKGGPYNSPLHF. The V gene is TRBV11-2, the J gene TRBJ1-6, with D tentatively TRBD1 (6 bases). The V end lost 5 bases, the J end lost 2 bases, and 16 bases lay between the germline ends. CDR3 length: 17 residues. Germline CDR1 and CDR2: SGHAT and FQNNGV.

The chain is built from TRBV11-3 and TRBJ2-1; 9 bases fit TRBD2. The CDR3 sequence is 15 residues long. The junction had 3 bases not matched to a gene; V was cut back by 1 base and J by 5 bases. Per germline, CDR1 SGHNT and CDR2 YENEEA. CDR3 sequence: CASSLVAGGHNEQFF. Here the CDR3 DNA reads TGTGCCAGCAGCTTAGTCGCGGGGGGGCACAATGAGCAGTTCTTC.

The rearrangement joins TRBV7-8 to TRBJ2-7; 8 nucleotides line up with TRBD1. Germline V gene sequence: CDR1 SGHVS, CDR2 FQNEAQ. Trimming took 1 base from V and 2 from J; bases not matched to a gene: 7. The CDR3 has 16 amino acids. CDR3 coding DNA: TGTGCCAGCAGCTTAGGAACAGGGGGGCCACCCTACGAGCAGTACTTC. Its translation: CASSLGTGGPPYEQYF.

V gene TRBV7-2 combines with J gene TRBJ2-7, with D possibly called TRBD1 or TRBD2 (5 bases each). V lost 3 bases to trimming and J lost 5 bases, with 17 bases between them. This CDR3 is 15 amino acids long. Germline V CDR1 and CDR2: SGHTA, FQGNSA. In nucleotides, the CDR3 is TGTGCCAGCAGCTTTTCGGGACCCCTCGCCAACGAGCAGTACTTC. Protein: CASSFSGPLANEQYF.

This clone was seen a handful of times. The V call is TRBV5-4, the J call TRBJ2-3; the match to TRBD2 covers 10 bases. CDR1 is SGHNT, CDR2 YYREEE, per germline (reference sequence). The CDR3 contains 16 residues. V lost 1 base to trimming and J lost 6 bases; unmatched junction nucleotides: 8. The CDR3 sequence: CASSLWKRGGGDTQYF. Here the CDR3 DNA reads TGTGCCAGCAGCTTGTGGAAGCGGGGGGGCGGGGATACGCAGTATTTT.

The chain combines TRBV27 with TRBJ2-2, with D possibly being TRBD2 (6 bases). The length of the CDR3 is 16 residues. The ends were cut back, 5 bases at V and 4 bases at J, with 17 bases in the middle. Germline CDR1 reads MNHEY; CDR2 reads SMNVEV (reference sequence). CDR3 amino acids: CASSRGLQLGTGELFF. The CDR3 DNA is TGTGCCAGCAGTAGGGGACTTCAGCTGGGCACCGGGGAGCTGTTTTTT.

The chain employs TRBV18 and TRBJ1-2; D ambiguous. The length of the CDR3 is 14 residues. CDR1 and CDR2 (germline): KGHSH, LQKENI. With 0 bases removed from V and 8 bases from J, the gap between germline ends came to 13 bases. The CDR3 here is CASSPPGTGGGYTF. CDR3 sequence (DNA): TGTGCCAGCTCACCACCGGGCACCGGTGGGGGCTACACCTTC.

The V call is TRBV2, the J call TRBJ2-7, with 11 bases matching TRBD1. CDR3 length: 13 residues. V lost 7 bases, J lost 3 bases, and 2 bases stayed unmatched. The germline V gene encodes CDR1 SNHLY and CDR2 FYNNEI. The CDR3 region is CASTGTGGYEQYF. The CDR3 region has the DNA TGTGCCAGCACAGGGACAGGGGGCTACGAGCAGTACTTC.

This sequence joins TRBV6-2 or TRBV6-3 and TRBJ2-1; 9 nucleotides match TRBD1. V lost 2 bases and J lost 4; bases outside the gene matches: 6. The length of the CDR3 is 16 residues. The V gene's germline CDR1 is MNHEY and CDR2 SVGEGT. Written as DNA, the CDR3 is TGTGCCAGCAGTTACGGTCCCGGGACAGGGTACAATGAGCAGTTCTTC. Its protein product is CASSYGPGTGYNEQFF.

The rearrangement links TRBV6-1 to TRBJ1-6, with D possibly matching TRBD1 (5 bases). Germline V CDR1 and CDR2: MNHNS, SASEGT. V lost 2 bases and J lost 2, with 10 bases in between. The CDR3 runs 16 residues. The CDR3 loop is CASSESQGTYNSPLHF. The DNA for the CDR3 is TGTGCCAGCAGTGAATCCCAGGGTACCTATAATTCACCCCTCCACTTT.

The chain recombines TRBV28 with TRBJ2-5, with D perhaps TRBD2 (6 bases). The germline V gene encodes CDR1 MDHEN and CDR2 SYDVKM. The V end lost 7 bases, the J end lost 5 bases, and 14 bases lay between the germline ends. The CDR3 runs to 13 residues. The CDR3 DNA reads as TGTGCCAGCACCCTGGGACTCAGGGAGACCCAGTACTTC. Translating gives CASTLGLRETQYF.

This chain uses TRBV5-1 with TRBJ1-2, with 7 nucleotides matching TRBD1. The trim removed 5 bases at V and 2 bases at J, leaving 6 bases unmatched. Germline V CDR1 and CDR2: SGHRS, YFSETQ. This CDR3 is built from 14 residues. CDR3 region: CASSTQGPNYGYTF. The CDR3 DNA reads as TGCGCCAGCAGTACACAGGGGCCAAACTATGGCTACACCTTC.